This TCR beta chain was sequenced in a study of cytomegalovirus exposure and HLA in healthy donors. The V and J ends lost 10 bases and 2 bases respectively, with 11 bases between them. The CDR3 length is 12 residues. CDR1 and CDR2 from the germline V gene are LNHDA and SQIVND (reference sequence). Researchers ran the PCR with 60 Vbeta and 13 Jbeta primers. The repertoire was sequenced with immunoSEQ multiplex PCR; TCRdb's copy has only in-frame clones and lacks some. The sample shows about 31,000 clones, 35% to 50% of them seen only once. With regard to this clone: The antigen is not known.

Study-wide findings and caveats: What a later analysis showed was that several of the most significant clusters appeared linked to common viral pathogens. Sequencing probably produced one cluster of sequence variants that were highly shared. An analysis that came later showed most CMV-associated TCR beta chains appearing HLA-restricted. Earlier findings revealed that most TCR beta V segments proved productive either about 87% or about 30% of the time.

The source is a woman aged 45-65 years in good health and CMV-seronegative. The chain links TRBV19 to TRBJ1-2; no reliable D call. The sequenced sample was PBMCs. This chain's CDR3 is CANETPNYGYTF. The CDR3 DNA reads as TGTGCCAATGAAACACCGAACTATGGCTACACCTTC.